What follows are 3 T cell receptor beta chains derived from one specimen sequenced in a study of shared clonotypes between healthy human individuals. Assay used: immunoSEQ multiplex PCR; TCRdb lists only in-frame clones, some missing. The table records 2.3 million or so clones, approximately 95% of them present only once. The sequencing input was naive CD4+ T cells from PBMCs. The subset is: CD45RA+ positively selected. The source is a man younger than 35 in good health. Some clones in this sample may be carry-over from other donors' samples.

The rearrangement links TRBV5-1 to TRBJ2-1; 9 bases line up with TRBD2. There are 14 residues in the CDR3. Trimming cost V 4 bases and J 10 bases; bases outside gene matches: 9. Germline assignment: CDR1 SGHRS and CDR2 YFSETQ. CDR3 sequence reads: CASSRPTSGDEQFF. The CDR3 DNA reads TGCGCCAGCAGCAGACCGACTAGCGGAGACGAGCAGTTCTTC.

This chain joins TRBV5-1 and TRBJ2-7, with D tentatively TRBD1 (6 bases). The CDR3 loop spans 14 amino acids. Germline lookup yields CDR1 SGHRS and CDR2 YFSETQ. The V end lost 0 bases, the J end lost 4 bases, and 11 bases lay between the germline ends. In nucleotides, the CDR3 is TGCGCCAGCAGCTTGGCCCCAGGACAGTACGAGCAGTACTTC. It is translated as CASSLAPGQYEQYF.

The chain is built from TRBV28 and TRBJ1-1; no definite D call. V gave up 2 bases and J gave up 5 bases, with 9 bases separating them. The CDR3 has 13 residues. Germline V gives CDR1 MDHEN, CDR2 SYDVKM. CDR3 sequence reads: CASSLKIRTEAFF. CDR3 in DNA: TGTGCCAGCAGTTTAAAAATTAGGACTGAAGCTTTCTTT.